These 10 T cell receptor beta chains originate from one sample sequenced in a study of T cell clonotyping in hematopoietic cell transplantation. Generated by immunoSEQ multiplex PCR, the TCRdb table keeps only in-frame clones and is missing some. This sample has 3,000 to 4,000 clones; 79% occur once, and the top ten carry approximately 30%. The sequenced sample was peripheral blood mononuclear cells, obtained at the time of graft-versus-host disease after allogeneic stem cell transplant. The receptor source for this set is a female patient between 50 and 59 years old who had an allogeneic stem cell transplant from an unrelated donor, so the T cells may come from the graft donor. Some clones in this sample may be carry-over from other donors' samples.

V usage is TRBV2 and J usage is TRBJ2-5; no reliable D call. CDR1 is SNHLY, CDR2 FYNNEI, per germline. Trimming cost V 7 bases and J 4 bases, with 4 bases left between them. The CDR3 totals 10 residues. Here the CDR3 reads CASMAETQYF. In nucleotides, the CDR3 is TGTGCCAGCATGGCAGAGACCCAGTACTTC.

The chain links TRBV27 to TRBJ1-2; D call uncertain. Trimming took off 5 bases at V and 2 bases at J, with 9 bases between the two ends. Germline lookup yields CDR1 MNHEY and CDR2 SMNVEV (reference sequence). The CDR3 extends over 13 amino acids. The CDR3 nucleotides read TGTGCCAGCAGTCTCCGGGAGAACTATGGCTACACCTTC. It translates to CASSLRENYGYTF.

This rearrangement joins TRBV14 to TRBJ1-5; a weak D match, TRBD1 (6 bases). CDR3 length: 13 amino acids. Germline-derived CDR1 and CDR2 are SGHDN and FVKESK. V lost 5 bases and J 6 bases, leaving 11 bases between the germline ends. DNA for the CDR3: TGTGCCAGCAGCGCGGACAGACGTCAGCCCCAGCATTTT. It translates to CASSADRRQPQHF. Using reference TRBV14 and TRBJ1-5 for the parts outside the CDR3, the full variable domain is EAGVTQFPSHSVIEKGQTVTLRCDPISGHDNLYWYRRVMGKEIKFLLHFVKESKQDESGMPNNRFLAERTGGTYSTLKVQPAELEDSGVYFCASSADRRQPQHFGDGTRLSIL.

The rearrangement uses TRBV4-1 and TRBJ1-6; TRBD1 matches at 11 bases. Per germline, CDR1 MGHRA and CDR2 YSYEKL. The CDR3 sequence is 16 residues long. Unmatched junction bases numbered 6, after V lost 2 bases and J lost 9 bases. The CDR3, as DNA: TGCGCCAGCAGCCAACTGGGACAGGGGGGAGGTTCACCCCTCCACTTT. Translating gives CASSQLGQGGGSPLHF.

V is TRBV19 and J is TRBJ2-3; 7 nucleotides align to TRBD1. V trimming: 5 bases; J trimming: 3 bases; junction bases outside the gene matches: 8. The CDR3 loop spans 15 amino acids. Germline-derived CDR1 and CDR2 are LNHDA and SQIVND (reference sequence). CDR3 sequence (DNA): TGTGCCAGTAGTGCTGGACAGGATGGGACAGATACGCAGTATTTT. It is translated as CASSAGQDGTDTQYF. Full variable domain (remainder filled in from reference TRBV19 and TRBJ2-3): DGGITQSPKYLFRKEGQNVTLSCEQNLNHDAMYWYRQDPGQGLRLIYYSQIVNDFQKGDIAEGYSVSREKKESFPLTVTSAQKNPTAFYLCASSAGQDGTDTQYFGPGTRLTVL.

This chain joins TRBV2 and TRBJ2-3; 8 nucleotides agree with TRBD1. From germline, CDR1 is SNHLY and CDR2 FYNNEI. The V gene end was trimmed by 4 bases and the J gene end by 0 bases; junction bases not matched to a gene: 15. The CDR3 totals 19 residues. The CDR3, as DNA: TGTGCCAGCAGTGGCTTCTTTGCCTCGGGACAGGAGAGCACAGATACGCAGTATTTT. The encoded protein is CASSGFFASGQESTDTQYF.

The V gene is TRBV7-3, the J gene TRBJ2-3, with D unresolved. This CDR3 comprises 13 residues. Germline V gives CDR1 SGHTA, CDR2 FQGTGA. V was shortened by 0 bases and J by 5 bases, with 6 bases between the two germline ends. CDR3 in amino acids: CASSLTPGDTQYF. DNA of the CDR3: TGTGCCAGCAGCTTAACCCCCGGAGATACGCAGTATTTT.

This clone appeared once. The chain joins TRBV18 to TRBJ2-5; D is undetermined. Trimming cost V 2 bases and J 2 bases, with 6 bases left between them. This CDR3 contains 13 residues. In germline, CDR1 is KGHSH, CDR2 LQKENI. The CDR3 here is CASSPRRQETQYF. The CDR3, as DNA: TGTGCCAGCTCACCAAGGCGACAAGAGACCCAGTACTTC.

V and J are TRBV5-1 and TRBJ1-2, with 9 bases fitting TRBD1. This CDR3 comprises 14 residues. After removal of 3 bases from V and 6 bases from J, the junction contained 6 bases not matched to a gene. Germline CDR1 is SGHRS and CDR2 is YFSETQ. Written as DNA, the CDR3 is TGCGCCAGCAGCTCAACAGGGGGCGCAGATGGCTACACCTTC. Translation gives CASSSTGGADGYTF.

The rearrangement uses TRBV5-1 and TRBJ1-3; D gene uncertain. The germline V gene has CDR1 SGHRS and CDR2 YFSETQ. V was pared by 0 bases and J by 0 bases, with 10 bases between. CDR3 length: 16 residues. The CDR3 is CASSLAGADSGNTIYF. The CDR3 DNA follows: TGCGCCAGCAGCTTGGCCGGAGCCGACTCTGGAAACACCATATATTTT.